Listed below are T cell receptor beta chains from one sample, sequenced in a study of blood T cell repertoires in COVID-19. Produced via immunoSEQ multiplex PCR; TCRdb's table is partial and in-frame only. The repertoire holds around 35,000 clones, with 87% as singletons. Sequencing used peripheral blood. The receptor set was obtained from a human donor in a cohort sampled during active COVID-19. The CDR3 runs from the conserved cysteine through the conserved F or W. Each record gives: CDR3 length, D gene, J gene, V gene, clone size, CDR3 protein, CDR3 DNA. D genes are given only for firm matches. Not all rows give a size; the values are once, few, many and, for expanded clones, a class.

cdr3_length: 14; d_call: NA; j_call: TRBJ2-6; v_call: TRBV7-3; clone_size: NA; cdr3_aa: CASSPVGGANVLTF; cdr3_nt: TGTGCCAGCAGTCCGGTTGGTGGGGCCAACGTCCTGACTTTC
cdr3_length: 11; d_call: NA; j_call: TRBJ1-2; v_call: TRBV7-9; clone_size: NA; cdr3_aa: CASSLGRSYTF; cdr3_nt: TGTGCCAGCAGCTTAGGGAGGAGCTACACCTTC
cdr3_length: 13; d_call: TRBD1; j_call: TRBJ1-2; v_call: TRBV18; clone_size: NA; cdr3_aa: CASSGTVNYGYTF; cdr3_nt: TGTGCCAGCTCCGGGACAGTGAACTATGGCTACACCTTC
cdr3_length: 15; d_call: NA; j_call: TRBJ2-2; v_call: TRBV5-1; clone_size: NA; cdr3_aa: CASSLEQGNTGELFF; cdr3_nt: TGCGCCAGCAGCTTGGAACAGGGCAACACCGGGGAGCTGTTTTTT
cdr3_length: 16; d_call: TRBD2; j_call: TRBJ2-2; v_call: TRBV24-1; clone_size: NA; cdr3_aa: CATRPSGGVNTGELFF; cdr3_nt: TGTGCCACCAGACCTAGCGGGGGGGTAAACACCGGGGAGCTGTTTTTT
cdr3_length: 18; d_call: TRBD2; j_call: TRBJ2-5; v_call: TRBV5-6; clone_size: NA; cdr3_aa: CASSFSASGGAGLETQYF; cdr3_nt: TGTGCCAGCAGCTTTTCGGCTAGCGGGGGGGCCGGTTTGGAGACCCAGTACTTC
cdr3_length: 15; d_call: NA; j_call: TRBJ1-5; v_call: TRBV5-1; clone_size: NA; cdr3_aa: CASSLAGDSNQPQHF; cdr3_nt: TGCGCCAGCAGCTTGGCAGGGGATAGCAATCAGCCCCAGCATTTT
cdr3_length: 12; d_call: NA; j_call: TRBJ2-7; v_call: TRBV11-3; clone_size: once; cdr3_aa: CASSTGLGEQYF; cdr3_nt: TGTGCCAGCAGCACTGGGCTGGGCGAGCAGTACTTC
cdr3_length: 16; d_call: NA; j_call: TRBJ1-5; v_call: TRBV2; clone_size: NA; cdr3_aa: CASRGSLGTLDQPQHF; cdr3_nt: TGTGCCAGCAGGGGTTCCCTAGGAACACTGGATCAGCCCCAGCATTTT
cdr3_length: 10; d_call: NA; j_call: TRBJ1-2; v_call: TRBV28; clone_size: NA; cdr3_aa: CASSRYGYTF; cdr3_nt: TGTGCCAGCAGTCGGTATGGCTACACCTTC
cdr3_length: 14; d_call: NA; j_call: TRBJ2-2; v_call: TRBV10-3; clone_size: NA; cdr3_aa: CAISESGGTGELFF; cdr3_nt: TGTGCCATCAGTGAGTCGGGGGGAACCGGGGAGCTGTTTTTT
cdr3_length: 15; d_call: NA; j_call: TRBJ2-2; v_call: TRBV7-2; clone_size: NA; cdr3_aa: CASSLLGRSGGELFF; cdr3_nt: TGTGCCAGCAGCTTACTTGGGCGTAGTGGCGGGGAGCTGTTTTTT
cdr3_length: 14; d_call: NA; j_call: TRBJ2-7; v_call: TRBV6-5; clone_size: NA; cdr3_aa: CASSKGLNPYEQYF; cdr3_nt: TGTGCCAGCAGTAAGGGACTTAATCCTTACGAGCAGTACTTC
cdr3_length: 15; d_call: TRBD2; j_call: TRBJ2-1; v_call: TRBV4-3; clone_size: NA; cdr3_aa: CASSQVPSGGHEQFF; cdr3_nt: TGCGCCAGCAGCCAAGTGCCTAGCGGGGGACATGAGCAGTTCTTC
cdr3_length: 13; d_call: NA; j_call: TRBJ1-1; v_call: TRBV14; clone_size: NA; cdr3_aa: CASSKQENTEAFF; cdr3_nt: TGTGCCAGCAGTAAACAGGAAAACACTGAAGCTTTCTTT
cdr3_length: 16; d_call: NA; j_call: TRBJ2-7; v_call: TRBV19; clone_size: NA; cdr3_aa: CASSTFSGHLSYEQYF; cdr3_nt: TGTGCCAGTAGTACCTTCAGCGGGCACCTATCCTACGAGCAGTACTTC
cdr3_length: 15; d_call: TRBD1; j_call: TRBJ2-1; v_call: TRBV18; clone_size: NA; cdr3_aa: CASSLPGGAYNEQFF; cdr3_nt: TGTGCCAGCTCACTCCCAGGGGGCGCCTACAATGAGCAGTTCTTC
cdr3_length: 13; d_call: NA; j_call: TRBJ1-5; v_call: TRBV3-1/TRBV3-2; clone_size: NA; cdr3_aa: CASSQAGEQPQHF; cdr3_nt: TGTGCCAGCAGCCAAGCAGGGGAACAGCCCCAGCATTTT
cdr3_length: 13; d_call: NA; j_call: TRBJ1-1; v_call: TRBV9; clone_size: NA; cdr3_aa: CASSLTDFTEAFF; cdr3_nt: TGTGCCAGCAGCTTAACAGATTTCACTGAAGCTTTCTTT
cdr3_length: 19; d_call: NA; j_call: TRBJ2-1; v_call: TRBV3-1/TRBV3-2; clone_size: NA; cdr3_aa: CASSQRIWTIGGVRSEQFF; cdr3_nt: TGTGCCAGCAGCCAGAGAATTTGGACTATTGGCGGGGTTCGATCGGAGCAGTTCTTC
cdr3_length: 14; d_call: NA; j_call: TRBJ1-1; v_call: TRBV28; clone_size: NA; cdr3_aa: CASTVGAAPTEAFF; cdr3_nt: TGTGCCAGCACCGTGGGGGCCGCCCCCACTGAAGCTTTCTTT
cdr3_length: 16; d_call: NA; j_call: TRBJ2-2; v_call: TRBV15; clone_size: once; cdr3_aa: CATSRDWPASGGELFF; cdr3_nt: TGTGCCACCAGCAGAGACTGGCCGGCTAGTGGCGGGGAGCTGTTTTTT
cdr3_length: 14; d_call: TRBD1; j_call: TRBJ1-1; v_call: TRBV6-1; clone_size: once; cdr3_aa: CASREGGKSTEAFF; cdr3_nt: TGTGCCAGCCGTGAAGGGGGCAAGAGCACTGAAGCTTTCTTT
cdr3_length: 14; d_call: NA; j_call: TRBJ2-2; v_call: TRBV2; clone_size: NA; cdr3_aa: CASNRAGLPGELFF; cdr3_nt: TGTGCCAGCAACCGGGCAGGGTTGCCCGGGGAGCTGTTTTTT
cdr3_length: 13; d_call: TRBD1; j_call: TRBJ1-2; v_call: TRBV7-2; clone_size: NA; cdr3_aa: CASSQSPGQGRHF; cdr3_nt: TGTGCCAGCAGCCAAAGCCCGGGACAGGGTAGGCACTTC
cdr3_length: 16; d_call: NA; j_call: TRBJ1-3; v_call: TRBV5-6; clone_size: NA; cdr3_aa: CASSLGPGGTGNTIYF; cdr3_nt: TGTGCCAGCAGCTTGGGACCGGGAGGGACTGGAAACACCATATATTTT
cdr3_length: 14; d_call: NA; j_call: TRBJ1-1; v_call: TRBV7-3; clone_size: NA; cdr3_aa: CASRLVGGNTEAFF; cdr3_nt: TGTGCCAGCAGACTCGTGGGGGGGAACACTGAAGCTTTCTTT
cdr3_length: 13; d_call: NA; j_call: TRBJ2-5; v_call: TRBV4-2; clone_size: NA; cdr3_aa: CASSQTQVETQYF; cdr3_nt: TGTGCCAGCAGCCAAACACAGGTGGAGACCCAGTACTTC
cdr3_length: 14; d_call: TRBD1; j_call: TRBJ1-5; v_call: TRBV19; clone_size: NA; cdr3_aa: CASSLQGPLRPQHF; cdr3_nt: TGTGCCAGTAGTCTACAGGGGCCGTTGAGGCCCCAGCATTTT
cdr3_length: 16; d_call: NA; j_call: TRBJ1-3; v_call: TRBV10-3; clone_size: NA; cdr3_aa: CAISEYDRISGNTIYF; cdr3_nt: TGTGCCATCAGTGAGTATGACAGGATCTCTGGAAACACCATATATTTT
cdr3_length: 14; d_call: TRBD1; j_call: TRBJ2-3; v_call: TRBV28; clone_size: NA; cdr3_aa: CATPAGQGSDTQYF; cdr3_nt: TGTGCCACCCCTGCGGGACAGGGATCAGATACGCAGTATTTT
cdr3_length: 15; d_call: TRBD1; j_call: TRBJ1-2; v_call: TRBV19; clone_size: NA; cdr3_aa: CASMDRGLSNYGYTF; cdr3_nt: TGTGCCAGTATGGACAGGGGGCTATCGAACTATGGCTACACCTTC
cdr3_length: 13; d_call: NA; j_call: TRBJ2-7; v_call: TRBV3-1/TRBV3-2; clone_size: NA; cdr3_aa: CASSQGDLRGQYF; cdr3_nt: TGTGCCAGCAGCCAAGGGGACTTACGAGGGCAGTACTTC
cdr3_length: 14; d_call: TRBD1; j_call: TRBJ2-1; v_call: TRBV5-1; clone_size: NA; cdr3_aa: CASSLGTGMNEQFF; cdr3_nt: TGCGCCAGCAGCTTGGGGACAGGGATGAATGAGCAGTTCTTC
cdr3_length: 14; d_call: NA; j_call: TRBJ1-1; v_call: TRBV4-3; clone_size: NA; cdr3_aa: CASSPGQTNTEAFF; cdr3_nt: TGCGCCAGCAGCCCTGGACAGACGAACACTGAAGCTTTCTTT
cdr3_length: 14; d_call: TRBD2; j_call: TRBJ2-2; v_call: TRBV9; clone_size: once; cdr3_aa: CASTPGGRSGELFF; cdr3_nt: TGTGCCAGCACCCCCGGGGGGAGAAGCGGGGAGCTGTTTTTT
cdr3_length: 14; d_call: NA; j_call: TRBJ1-3; v_call: TRBV6-5; clone_size: NA; cdr3_aa: CASRPGTSGNTIYF; cdr3_nt: TGTGCCAGCAGGCCAGGCACGTCTGGAAACACCATATATTTT
cdr3_length: 15; d_call: NA; j_call: TRBJ2-7; v_call: TRBV2; clone_size: NA; cdr3_aa: CASSGGRPGIGEQYF; cdr3_nt: TGTGCCAGCAGTGGCGGCCGACCCGGGATCGGCGAGCAGTACTTC
cdr3_length: 16; d_call: TRBD2; j_call: TRBJ2-1; v_call: TRBV5-4; clone_size: NA; cdr3_aa: CASSLAGTSGYNEQFF; cdr3_nt: TGTGCCAGCAGCTTGGCCGGGACTAGCGGCTACAATGAGCAGTTCTTC
cdr3_length: 15; d_call: TRBD1; j_call: TRBJ1-2; v_call: TRBV5-5; clone_size: NA; cdr3_aa: CASSSPGQGNYGYTF; cdr3_nt: TGTGCCAGCAGCTCGCCGGGACAGGGCAACTATGGCTACACCTTC
cdr3_length: 15; d_call: NA; j_call: TRBJ2-6; v_call: TRBV15; clone_size: NA; cdr3_aa: CATSLWTTGANVLTF; cdr3_nt: TGTGCCACCAGCTTATGGACAACTGGGGCCAACGTCCTGACTTTC
cdr3_length: 13; d_call: TRBD1; j_call: TRBJ1-6; v_call: TRBV6-5; clone_size: once; cdr3_aa: CASRGQGISPLHF; cdr3_nt: TGTGCCAGCAGAGGACAGGGGATCTCACCCCTCCACTTT
cdr3_length: 14; d_call: TRBD1; j_call: TRBJ1-4; v_call: TRBV4-3; clone_size: NA; cdr3_aa: CASSPGQANEKLFF; cdr3_nt: TGCGCCAGCAGCCCGGGACAGGCTAATGAAAAACTGTTTTTT
cdr3_length: 15; d_call: TRBD1; j_call: TRBJ1-1; v_call: TRBV5-4; clone_size: NA; cdr3_aa: CASSTETGARTEAFF; cdr3_nt: TGTGCCAGCAGCACCGAGACAGGGGCGCGCACTGAAGCTTTCTTT
cdr3_length: 16; d_call: NA; j_call: TRBJ1-1; v_call: TRBV10-2; clone_size: NA; cdr3_aa: CASSESSGVQNTEAFF; cdr3_nt: TGCGCCAGCAGTGAGTCGTCAGGGGTCCAGAACACTGAAGCTTTCTTT
cdr3_length: 15; d_call: TRBD2; j_call: TRBJ2-3; v_call: TRBV6-2/TRBV6-3; clone_size: NA; cdr3_aa: CASSYRGGAGDTQYF; cdr3_nt: TGTGCCAGCAGTTATCGCGGGGGGGCCGGAGATACGCAGTATTTT
cdr3_length: 15; d_call: TRBD1; j_call: TRBJ1-1; v_call: TRBV27; clone_size: once; cdr3_aa: CASSLWGQGNTEAFF; cdr3_nt: TGTGCCAGCAGTTTATGGGGACAGGGGAACACTGAAGCTTTCTTT
cdr3_length: 15; d_call: TRBD1; j_call: TRBJ2-2; v_call: TRBV5-1; clone_size: NA; cdr3_aa: CASSFGQGDTGELFF; cdr3_nt: TGCGCCAGCAGCTTCGGCCAGGGGGACACCGGGGAGCTGTTTTTT